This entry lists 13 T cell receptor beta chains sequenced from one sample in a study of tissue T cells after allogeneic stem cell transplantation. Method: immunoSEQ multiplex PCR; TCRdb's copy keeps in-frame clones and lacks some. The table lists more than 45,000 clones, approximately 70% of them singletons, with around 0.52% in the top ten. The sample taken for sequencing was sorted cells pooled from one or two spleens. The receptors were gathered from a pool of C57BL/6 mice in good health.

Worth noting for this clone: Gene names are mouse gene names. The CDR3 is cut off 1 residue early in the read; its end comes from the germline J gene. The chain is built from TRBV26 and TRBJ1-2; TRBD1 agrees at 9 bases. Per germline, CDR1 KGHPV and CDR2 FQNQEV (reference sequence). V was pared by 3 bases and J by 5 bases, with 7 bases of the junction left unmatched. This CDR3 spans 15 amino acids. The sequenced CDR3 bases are TGTGCCAGCAGTCTCCGGGACAGGGTCGGGTCCGACTACACC. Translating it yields CASSLRDRVGSDYT. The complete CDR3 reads CASSLRDRVGSDYTF.

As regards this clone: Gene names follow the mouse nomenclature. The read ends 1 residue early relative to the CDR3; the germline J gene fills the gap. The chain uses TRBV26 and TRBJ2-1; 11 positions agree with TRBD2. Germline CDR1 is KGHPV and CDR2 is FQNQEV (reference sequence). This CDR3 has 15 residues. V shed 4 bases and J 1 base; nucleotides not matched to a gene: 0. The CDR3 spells CASSRLGGNYAEQFF. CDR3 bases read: TGTGCCAGCAGTCGACTGGGGGGGAACTATGCTGAGCAGTTC.

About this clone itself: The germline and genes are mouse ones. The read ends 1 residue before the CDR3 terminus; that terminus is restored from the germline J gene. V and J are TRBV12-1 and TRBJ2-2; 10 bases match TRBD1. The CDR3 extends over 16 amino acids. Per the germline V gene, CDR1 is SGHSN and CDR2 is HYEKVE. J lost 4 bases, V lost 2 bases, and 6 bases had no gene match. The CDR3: CASSPSGQGSTGQLYF. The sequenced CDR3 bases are TGTGCCAGCTCTCCCTCGGGACAGGGGAGCACCGGGCAGCTCTAC.

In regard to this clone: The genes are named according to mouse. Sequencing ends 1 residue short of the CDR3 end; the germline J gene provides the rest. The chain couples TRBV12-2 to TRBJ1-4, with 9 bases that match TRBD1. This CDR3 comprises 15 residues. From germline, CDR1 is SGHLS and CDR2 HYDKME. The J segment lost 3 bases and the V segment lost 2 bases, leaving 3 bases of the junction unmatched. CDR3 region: CASSPRDRANERLFF. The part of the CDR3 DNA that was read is TGTGCCAGCTCTCCCCGGGACAGGGCCAACGAAAGATTATTT.

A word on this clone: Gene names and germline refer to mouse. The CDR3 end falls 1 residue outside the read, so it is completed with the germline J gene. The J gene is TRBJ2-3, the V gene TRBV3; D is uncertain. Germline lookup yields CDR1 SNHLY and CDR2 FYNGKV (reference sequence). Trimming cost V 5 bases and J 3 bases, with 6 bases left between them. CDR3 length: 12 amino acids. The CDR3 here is CASSPRAETLYF. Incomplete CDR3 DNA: TGTGCCAGCAGCCCCAGGGCAGAAACGCTGTAT.

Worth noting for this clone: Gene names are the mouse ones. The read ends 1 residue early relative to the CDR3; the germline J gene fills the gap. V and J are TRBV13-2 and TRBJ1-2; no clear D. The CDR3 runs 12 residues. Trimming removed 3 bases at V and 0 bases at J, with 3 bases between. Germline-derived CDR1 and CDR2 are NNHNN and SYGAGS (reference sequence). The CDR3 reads CASGVPNSDYTF. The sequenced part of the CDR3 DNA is TGTGCCAGCGGTGTCCCAAACTCCGACTACACC.

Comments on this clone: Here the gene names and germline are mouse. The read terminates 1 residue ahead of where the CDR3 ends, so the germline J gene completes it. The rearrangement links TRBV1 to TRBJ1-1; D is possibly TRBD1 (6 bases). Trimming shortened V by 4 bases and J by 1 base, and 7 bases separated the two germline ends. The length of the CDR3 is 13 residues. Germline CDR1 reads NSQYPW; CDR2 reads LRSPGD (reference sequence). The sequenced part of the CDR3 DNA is TGCACCTGCAGTGGGGACAAAAACACAGAAGTCTTC. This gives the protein CTCSGDKNTEVF. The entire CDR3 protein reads CTCSGDKNTEVFF.

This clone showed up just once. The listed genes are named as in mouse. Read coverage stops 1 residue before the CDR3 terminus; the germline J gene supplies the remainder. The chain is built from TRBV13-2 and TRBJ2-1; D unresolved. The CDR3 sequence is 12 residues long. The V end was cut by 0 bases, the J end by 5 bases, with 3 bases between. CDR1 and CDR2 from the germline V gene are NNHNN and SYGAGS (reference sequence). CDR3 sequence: CASGDGDAEQFF. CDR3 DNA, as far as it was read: TGTGCCAGCGGTGATGGGGATGCTGAGCAGTTC.

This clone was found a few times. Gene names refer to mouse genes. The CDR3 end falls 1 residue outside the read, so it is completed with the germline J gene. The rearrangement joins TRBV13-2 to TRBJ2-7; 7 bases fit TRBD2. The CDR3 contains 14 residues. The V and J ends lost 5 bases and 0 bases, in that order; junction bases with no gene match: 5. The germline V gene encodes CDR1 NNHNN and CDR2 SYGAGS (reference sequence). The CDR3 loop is CASGQLGSSYEQYF. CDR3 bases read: TGTGCCAGCGGCCAACTGGGGAGCTCCTATGAACAGTAC.

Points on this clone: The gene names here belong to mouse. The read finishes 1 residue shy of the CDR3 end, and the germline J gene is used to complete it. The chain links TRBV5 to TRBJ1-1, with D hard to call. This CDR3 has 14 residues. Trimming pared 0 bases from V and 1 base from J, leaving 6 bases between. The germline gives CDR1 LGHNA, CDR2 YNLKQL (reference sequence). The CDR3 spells CASSQDHKNTEVFF. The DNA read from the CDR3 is TGTGCCAGCAGCCAAGATCATAAAAACACAGAAGTCTTC.

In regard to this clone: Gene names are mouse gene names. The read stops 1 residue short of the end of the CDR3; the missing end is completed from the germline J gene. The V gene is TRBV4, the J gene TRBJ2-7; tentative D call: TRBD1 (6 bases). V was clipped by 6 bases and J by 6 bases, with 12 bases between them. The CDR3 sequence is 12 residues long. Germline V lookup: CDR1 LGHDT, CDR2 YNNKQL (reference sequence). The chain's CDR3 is CASSQQGFEQYF. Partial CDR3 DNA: TGTGCCAGCAGTCAACAGGGATTTGAACAGTAC.

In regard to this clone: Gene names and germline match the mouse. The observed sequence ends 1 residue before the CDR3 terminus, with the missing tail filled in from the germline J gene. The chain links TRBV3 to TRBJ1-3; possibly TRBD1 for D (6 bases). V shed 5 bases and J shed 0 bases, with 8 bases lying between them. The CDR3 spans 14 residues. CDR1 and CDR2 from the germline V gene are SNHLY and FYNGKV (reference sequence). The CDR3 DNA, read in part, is TGTGCCAGCAGCGGGACAACTTCTGGAAATACGCTCTAT. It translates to CASSGTTSGNTLY. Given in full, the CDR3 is CASSGTTSGNTLYF.

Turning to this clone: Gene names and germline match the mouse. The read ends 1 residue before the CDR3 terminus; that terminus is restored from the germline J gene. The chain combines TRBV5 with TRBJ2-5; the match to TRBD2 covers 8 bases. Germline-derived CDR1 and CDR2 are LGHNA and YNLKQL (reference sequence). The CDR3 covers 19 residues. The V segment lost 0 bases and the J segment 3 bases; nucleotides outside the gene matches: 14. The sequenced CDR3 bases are TGTGCCAGCAGCCAAGATGGCCGGGGGCGCTCTGGGGGGCAAGACACCCAGTAC. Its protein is CASSQDGRGRSGGQDTQY. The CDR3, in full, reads CASSQDGRGRSGGQDTQYF.